This TCR beta chain is drawn from a study of cytomegalovirus exposure and HLA in healthy donors (dated by TCRdb to the late 2010s). Turning to the overall study: In an earlier analysis of about 560 of the donors, around 300 Gb of sequence data and some 100 million unique TCR beta sequences from 180 million or so T cells were reported. An early release that covered about 640 HLA-typed donors contained approximately 320 gigabases of sequencing data and 65 million to 100 million unique TCR sequences. Of the roughly 410 genotyped donors, 75% to 85% were placed in the genetic ancestry cluster associated with self-reported Caucasian donors. The study was designed to test whether signatures of past pathogen exposure could be identified by cataloging public T cell receptors. The study profiled the T cell repertoires of about 640 subjects by immunosequencing and related them to cytomegalovirus serostatus. A separate validation cohort of roughly 110 different subjects was used in addition to the 666-subject first cohort. The study combined high-throughput TCR immunosequencing, statistical association of individual TCRs with disease status, and machine learning to predict cytomegalovirus infection status. In a later analysis, previously published TCR beta repertoires from more than 500 donors were re-analyzed and high-resolution HLA genotyping was added so that TCR occurrence patterns could be studied. Rather than drawing on any new phenotypic data, the later analysis identified candidate immune exposures from TCR beta sequences and the way those sequences occurred across donors. In an earlier analysis of 550 to 700 of the donors, high-throughput TCR beta sequencing was used to judge whether each TCR beta V gene segment behaved as functional or pseudogenic. Alongside the repertoire data, information on donor age, sex, ethnicity and CMV serostatus was compiled. A later genetic analysis took genome-wide SNP genotypes for about 65% of the roughly 670 donors and used that subset as a discovery cohort. All discovery cohort repertoires had been generated on a single sequencing platform. Class I and class II HLA loci were covered by the typing at four-digit resolution. Typing coverage varied by locus: roughly 629-640 donors for A, B, C, DRB1 and DQB1; 500 to 550 for DQA1; 606 for DPA1; around 450 for DPB1. A handful of DR-DQ haplotypes were handled as single units for association and clustering because linkage in the cohort was strong. Across about 380 genotyped donors of the cohort, an average of roughly 200,000 unique TCR beta nucleotide sequences per donor were sequenced, and roughly 20% of those sequences were non-productive. Broad study findings and their caveats: It was suggested by the authors that the approach could potentially be generalized to other disease states and immunological phenotypes. In a later analysis, TCR association rates were found to vary across HLA loci, with the most associated TCRs seen for DRB1 alleles and the fewest for HLA-C alleles. A further reported finding was that TCR beta sequences accurately predicted the HLA-A and HLA-B alleles for most subjects in the first cohort. The 87-base-pair reads could not distinguish some IMGT-functional V segments, including TRBV6-2 and TRBV6-3, so those segments were excluded. Because HLA typing was unavailable for some donors at each locus, only the typed subset was used in association tests. In both the original and validation cohorts, the classifier was reported to diagnose cytomegalovirus status with high specificity and sensitivity. In a later analysis, HLA-associated TCR beta chains showed more clonal expansion and lower generation probabilities than non-associated chains that were equally common. The earlier analysis of 450 to 700 of the donors excluded roughly 17 rarely observed V segments, including chromosome 9 orphons, because counts were too low. Immune exposure information for the cohort was limited to CMV serostatus. The study gave a list of over 150 TCR beta chains associated with cytomegalovirus. In a later analysis, most CMV-associated TCR beta chains were found to appear HLA-restricted, with HLA associations seemingly driven largely by CMV exposure. The cohort was sequenced for TCR beta chains only, and without alpha or paired-chain data the features that could be detected were limited. When HLA alleles, especially DR and DQ, strongly co-occurred, TCR associations were difficult to assign to individual alleles. V-gene and J-gene trimming of TCR beta chains was associated with a missense DCLRE1C variant in a later genetic analysis, and the association was replicated in an independent cohort. Presence/absence analyses assumed roughly uniform sequencing depth across donors, an assumption that may not hold. Broadly in line with IMGT annotations, most TCR beta V segments showed up in productive rearrangements about 87% or about 30% of the time in an earlier analysis of some 590 of the donors. In a later analysis, several top co-occurrence clusters were reported to appear linked to parvovirus B19, influenza, CMV and Epstein-Barr virus. According to a later genetic analysis, donors in an Asian-associated ancestry cluster had fewer N-insertions in productive TCRs than the approximately 710-donor mean. Specific HLA alleles were associated with some 15,000 TCR beta sequences at a false discovery rate of 0.05 in a later analysis. A cluster of highly shared sequence variants was judged likely to represent a technical artifact of the sequencing pipeline. Three of the identified cytomegalovirus-associated TCR beta chains were confirmed in vitro to be specific for cytomegalovirus antigens. Across donors, most TCR sequences were observed very rarely, whereas some public TCRs were present in many individuals. Correlated functional status among segregating V segments might reflect linkage disequilibrium, but an unknown experimental factor could not be ruled out.

Comments on this clone: No antigen is known for it. Within one base of it there is no much larger clone, and no base qualities were kept.

The cohort comprised approximately 700 healthy bone marrow donors. All cohort members were sampled while nominally healthy, although unrecorded immune exposures were likely present. The donor was CMV seropositive and was included in the group of 289 seropositive cohort members. A peripheral blood sample was provided by each donor, and peripheral blood mononuclear cells were used for TCR beta sequencing. Genomic DNA extraction from the blood cell samples was performed with the Qiagen DNeasy Blood Extraction Kit. Its CDR3 holds 15 amino acids, cysteine through phenylalanine. Of all the DNA, just the CDR3 is kept, 45 bases in frame from base 1. CDR1 SNHLY and CDR2 FYNNEI are derived from the germline V gene. V is reduced by 2 bases and J by 2 bases, leaving a spacing of 11 bases between them. Library construction relied on the immunoSEQ multiplex PCR assay. For the multiplex PCR, a mixture combining 60 forward primers for TCR Vbeta segments and 13 reverse primers for TCR Jbeta segments was used. The CDR3 region of rearranged TCR beta genes was amplified from genomic DNA by a multiplex PCR assay. Amplified TCR beta libraries were sequenced as 87-base-pair reads on the Illumina HiSeq System. The study's own analysis went as follows. Across the 670 or so repertoires, a later analysis counted roughly 77 million unique TCR beta chains, about 10 million of which were shared by at least two donors. Raw reads were error-corrected and collapsed into unique sequences with a nearest-neighbor algorithm that merged closely related sequences to remove PCR and sequencing errors. Alignment of CDR3 sequences to IMGT reference sequences was used to assign V, D and J gene segments. Each retained sequence needed at least a six-nucleotide match to both a V gene segment and a J gene segment. Rearrangements were called productive when the CDR3 lacked stop codons and stayed in frame with V and J; all others were non-productive. Following IMGT convention, CDR3 was defined as the stretch from the second conserved V-encoded cysteine up to the conserved J-encoded phenylalanine. Sequences without an unambiguous match to a single V gene segment were excluded from the earlier analysis of 500 to 700 of the donors. In an earlier analysis of several hundred of the donors, V segments were called functional above 56.7% productive rearrangements and were called segregating when the between-donor standard deviation exceeded 5%. To diagnose cytomegalovirus status from the catalog of TCR beta chain sequences, a statistical classification framework was built. In a later analysis, TCR nucleotide sequences were compared against IMGT/GENE-DB human TR gene sequences so that V and J genes could be assigned. A later analysis assigned CDR3 sequences and most-parsimonious VDJ recombination scenarios with the TCRdist pipeline. In a later analysis, each TCR beta chain was defined by its CDR3 amino acid sequence together with its V-gene family, and reads without a unique V-gene family were excluded. A later analysis removed roughly 590 highly shared, low-generation-probability nucleotide sequences to deal with suspected cross-contamination and a sequencing artifact. In a later analysis, a clonal expansion index was calculated for each public chain from normalized within-repertoire ranks of inferred template counts. Generation probabilities in a later analysis came from a VDJ recombination model fitted to out-of-frame rearrangements, and those results were checked against IGoR. In a later analysis, hypergeometric tests were used to score TCR-TCR, TCR-HLA and TCR-CMV co-occurrence, with a repertoire-size bias correction applied to TCR pairs. False discovery rates were estimated in a later analysis by permuting HLA or CMV assignments 20 times. A later analysis grouped co-occurring TCRs with DBSCAN, adding TCRdist sequence similarity when clustering within HLA-allele-positive subsets. Repertoires with fewer than 30,000 or more than 120,000 public chains were left out of co-occurrence clustering, as were five repertoires with anomalous nucleotide sharing. Not all clones reach the TCRdb copy of this immuneACCESS table, which keeps in-frame sequences only. Checked studies attribute under half of the gap to unresolved V genes and leave the rest unexplained. V and J calls plus clone size are reproduced from that table; the DNA served to infer D and trimming. The sample table records tens of thousands of clones; around 75% of these occur just once. The top ten constitute roughly 23% of the sample.

The sequence came from a woman between 40 and 50 years old in good health and CMV-seropositive. Specimen: PBMCs. The chain joins TRBV2 to TRBJ2-3; a confident D gene designation cannot be given. The nucleotide sequence is given as TGTGCCAGCAGTGAAAGCCACGCCATCACAGATACGCAGTATTTT. This yields the protein CASSESHAITDTQYF.